The subject of this entry is one T cell receptor (beta chain). Its antigen is still unknown. Base qualities are missing; no much larger clone stands one base away. From the cysteine up to the phenylalanine, the CDR3 has a length of 15 residues. The sequence is cut down to CDR3 DNA, 45 bases in frame from base 1. The germline V and J ends show losses of 3 bases and 0 bases respectively, and no gene match explains 0 bases of the junction. Sequences SGHRS (CDR1) and YFSETQ (CDR2) are obtained from the germline V gene. Mismatch repair deficiency in every enrolled patient was established by polymerase chain reaction or immunohistochemistry. TCR sequencing was carried out for three patients who responded to pembrolizumab therapy. In the phase II trial, pembrolizumab PD-1 blockade was tested prospectively in advanced mismatch repair-deficient cancers, no matter which tissue of origin the cancers came from. Peripheral blood T cell samples were collected serially, before PD-1 blockade began and at several time points afterward. Blood sampling times were expressed in weeks after the first pembrolizumab dose.

This sample was included in a study of PD-1 blockade in mismatch repair-deficient tumors (dated by TCRdb to 2017 to 2019). Regarding the complete study: Between late 2013 and September 2016, the trial enrolled over 80 consecutive patients with approximately twelve mismatch repair-deficient cancer types, every one of whom had been previously treated and was progressing. Tumor-associated T cell clones in the peripheral blood of patients responding to PD-1 blockade were tracked using deep sequencing of TCR CDR3 regions.

The method behind the library was the immunoSEQ multiplex PCR assay. Held by TCRdb, this immuneACCESS table contains in-frame sequences only and omits some clones. Under half of the omission traces to an unresolved V gene where checked; the cause of the rest is unknown. The sample includes about 120,000 clones, with roughly 86% observed a single time. Roughly 12% of the sample belongs to the ten largest clones. The paper as a whole reports these results and caveats: Rapid expansion after pembrolizumab followed by contraction, generally before radiologic responses, was shown by tumor-resident clones, which were often undetectable in blood before treatment.

The V gene is TRBV5-1 and the J gene is TRBJ2-5, and TRBD2 aligns with 12 junction nucleotides. The TCR originated in an adult with mismatch repair-deficient cancer. Sequenced here: peripheral blood, sampled just over 70 weeks after starting pembrolizumab. The CDR3 reads as follows: CASSWTSGDQETQYF. DNA sequence: TGCGCCAGCAGCTGGACTAGCGGGGACCAAGAGACCCAGTACTTC.